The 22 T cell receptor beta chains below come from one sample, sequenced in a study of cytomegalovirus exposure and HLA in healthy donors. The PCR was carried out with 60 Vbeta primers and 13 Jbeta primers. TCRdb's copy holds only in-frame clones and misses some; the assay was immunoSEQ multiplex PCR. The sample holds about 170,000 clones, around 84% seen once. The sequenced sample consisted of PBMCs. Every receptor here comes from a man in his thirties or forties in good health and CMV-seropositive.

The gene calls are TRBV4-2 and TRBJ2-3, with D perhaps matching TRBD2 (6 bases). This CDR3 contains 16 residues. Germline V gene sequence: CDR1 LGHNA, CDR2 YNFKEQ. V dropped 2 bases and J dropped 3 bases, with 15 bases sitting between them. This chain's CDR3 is CASSQRPGLATDTQYF. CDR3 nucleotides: TGTGCCAGCAGCCAACGACCGGGACTGGCGACAGATACGCAGTATTTT.

In DNA, the CDR3 is TGTGCCAGCAGGGGCGGTCCAGCGGGAGAGCAGTACGTC. Translating it yields CASRGGPAGEQYV. The V call is TRBV6-5, the J call TRBJ2-7, with TRBD2 matching 7 bases. Germline V gene sequence: CDR1 MNHEY, CDR2 SVGAGI. The CDR3 spans 13 residues. J lost 7 bases, V lost 6 bases, and 9 bases had no gene match.

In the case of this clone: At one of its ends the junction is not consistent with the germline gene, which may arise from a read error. The DNA of the CDR3 is TGTTCCAGCAGCTCAGACAGGCGGCTATCCTACAATGAGCAGTTCTTC. This gives the protein CSSSSDRRLSYNEQFF. The genes are TRBV7-9 and TRBJ2-1; tentative D call: TRBD1 (6 bases). Germline loops: CDR1 SEHNR, CDR2 FQNEAQ (reference sequence). The CDR3 has 16 amino acids. Full variable domain (remainder filled in from reference TRBV7-9 and TRBJ2-1): DTGVSQNPRHKITKRGQNVTFRCDPISEHNRLYWYRQTLGQGPEFLTYFQNEAQLEKSRLLSDRFSAERPKGSFSTLEIQRTEQGDSAMYLCSSSSDRRLSYNEQFFGPGTRLTVL.

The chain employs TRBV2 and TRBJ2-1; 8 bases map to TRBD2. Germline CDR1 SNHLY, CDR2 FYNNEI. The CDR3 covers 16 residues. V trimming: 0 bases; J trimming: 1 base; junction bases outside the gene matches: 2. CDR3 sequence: CASSEAGGVSYNEQFF. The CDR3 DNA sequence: TGTGCCAGCAGTGAAGCCGGGGGGGTTTCCTACAATGAGCAGTTCTTC.

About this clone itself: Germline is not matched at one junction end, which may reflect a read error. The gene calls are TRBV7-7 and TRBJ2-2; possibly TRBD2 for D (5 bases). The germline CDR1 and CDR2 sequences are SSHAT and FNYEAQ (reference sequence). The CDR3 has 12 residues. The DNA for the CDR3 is TGTGCTAGCAGCGGCGGCACCGGGGAGCTGTTTTTT. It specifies CASSGGTGELFF.

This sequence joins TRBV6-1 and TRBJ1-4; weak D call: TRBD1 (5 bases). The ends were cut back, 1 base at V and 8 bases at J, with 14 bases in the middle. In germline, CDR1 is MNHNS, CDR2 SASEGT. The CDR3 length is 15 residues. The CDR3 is CASSEVGGVGEKLFF. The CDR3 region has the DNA TGTGCCAGCAGTGAAGTCGGAGGGGTGGGAGAAAAACTGTTTTTT.

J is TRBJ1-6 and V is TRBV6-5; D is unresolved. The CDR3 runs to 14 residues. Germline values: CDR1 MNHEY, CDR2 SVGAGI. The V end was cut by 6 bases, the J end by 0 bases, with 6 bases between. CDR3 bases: TGTGCCAGCAGGACGGGCTCCTATAATTCACCCCTCCACTTT. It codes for CASRTGSYNSPLHF.

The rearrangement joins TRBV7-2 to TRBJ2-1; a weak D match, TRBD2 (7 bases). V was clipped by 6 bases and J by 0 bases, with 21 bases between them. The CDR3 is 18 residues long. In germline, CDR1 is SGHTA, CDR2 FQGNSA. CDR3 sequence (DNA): TGTGCCAGCAGTAAGAGGGGGGGAGGCGTCAGCTCCTACAATGAGCAGTTCTTC. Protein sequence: CASSKRGGGVSSYNEQFF.

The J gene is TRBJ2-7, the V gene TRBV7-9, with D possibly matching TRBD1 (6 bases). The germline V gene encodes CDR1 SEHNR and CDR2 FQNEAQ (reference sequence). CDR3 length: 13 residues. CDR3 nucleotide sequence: TGTTCCCTCGAGTCCGGGGACACCTACGAGCAGTACTTC. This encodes CSLESGDTYEQYF. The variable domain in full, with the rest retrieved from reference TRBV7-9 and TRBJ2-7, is DTGVSQNPRHKITKRGQNVTFRCDPISEHNRLYWYRQTLGQGPEFLTYFQNEAQLEKSRLLSDRFSAERPKGSFSTLEIQRTEQGDSAMYLCSLESGDTYEQYFGPGTRLTVT.

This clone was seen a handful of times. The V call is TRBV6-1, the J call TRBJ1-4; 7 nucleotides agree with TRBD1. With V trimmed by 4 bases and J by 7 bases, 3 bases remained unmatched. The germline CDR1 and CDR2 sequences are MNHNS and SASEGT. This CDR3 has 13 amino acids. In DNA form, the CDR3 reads TGTGCCAGCAGTGCCGACAGGGTTGAAAAACTGTTTTTT. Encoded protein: CASSADRVEKLFF.

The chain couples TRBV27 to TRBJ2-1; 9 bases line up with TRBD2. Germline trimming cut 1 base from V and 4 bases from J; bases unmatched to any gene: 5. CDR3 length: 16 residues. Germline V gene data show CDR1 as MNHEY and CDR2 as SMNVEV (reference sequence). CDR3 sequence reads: CASSLYASGIYNEQFF. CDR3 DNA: TGTGCCAGCAGTTTATACGCTAGCGGGATATACAATGAGCAGTTCTTC.

Here the CDR3 DNA reads TGTGCCAGCAGCTTAACTAGCGGAGGAATGAACACCGGGGAGCTGTTTTTT. Encoded protein: CASSLTSGGMNTGELFF. The chain has TRBV7-6 and TRBJ2-2; 8 bases agree with TRBD2. CDR1 is SGHVS and CDR2 is FNYEAQ in the germline V gene. The CDR3 length is 17 residues. V trimming: 2 bases; J trimming: 1 base; junction bases outside the gene matches: 6.

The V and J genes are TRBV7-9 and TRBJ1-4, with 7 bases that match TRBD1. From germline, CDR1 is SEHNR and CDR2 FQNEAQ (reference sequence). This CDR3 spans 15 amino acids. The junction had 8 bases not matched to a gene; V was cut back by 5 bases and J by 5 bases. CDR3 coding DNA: TGTGCCAGCAGCCCACAGGGGCACGAGAATGAAAAACTGTTTTTT. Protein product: CASSPQGHENEKLFF.

The CDR3 sequence is CASSINIGSSNQPQHF. For the CDR3, the DNA is TGTGCCAGTAGTATAAATATCGGGAGTAGCAATCAGCCCCAGCATTTT. This chain uses TRBV19 with TRBJ1-5; D unclear. The germline V gene encodes CDR1 LNHDA and CDR2 SQIVND (reference sequence). This CDR3 region has 16 residues. V shed 2 bases and J shed 0 bases, with 11 bases lying between them.

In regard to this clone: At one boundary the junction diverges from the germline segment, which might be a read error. The CDR3 DNA reads as TGTTCCAGCAGCTTGTTGGGCAGCCGGACTATGAACACTGAAGCTTTCTTT. Translation: CSSSLLGSRTMNTEAFF. The chain uses TRBV7-9 and TRBJ1-1; D remains unclear. CDR1 is SEHNR and CDR2 is FQNEAQ in the germline V gene (reference sequence). This CDR3 region has 17 residues.

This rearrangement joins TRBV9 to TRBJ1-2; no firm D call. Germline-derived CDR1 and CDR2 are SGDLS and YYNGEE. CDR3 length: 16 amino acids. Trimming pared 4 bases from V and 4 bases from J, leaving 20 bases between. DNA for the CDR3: TGTGCCAGCAGCACCTACGAAGACCGACGGAGCTATGGCTACACCTTC. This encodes CASSTYEDRRSYGYTF.

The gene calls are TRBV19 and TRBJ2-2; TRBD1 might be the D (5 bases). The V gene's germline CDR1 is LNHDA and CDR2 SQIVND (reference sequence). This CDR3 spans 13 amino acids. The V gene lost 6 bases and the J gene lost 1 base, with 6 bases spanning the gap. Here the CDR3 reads CASRTVNTGELFF. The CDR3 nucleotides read TGTGCCAGTAGGACAGTGAACACCGGGGAGCTGTTTTTT.

The CDR3 sequence is CASSIRTSGSLEQYV. In DNA, the CDR3 is TGTGCCAGTAGTATAAGGACTAGCGGGAGTCTCGAGCAGTACGTC. This chain connects TRBV19 to TRBJ2-7; the match to TRBD2 covers 13 bases. Germline values: CDR1 LNHDA, CDR2 SQIVND (reference sequence). This CDR3 has 15 amino acids. Unmatched junction bases numbered 4, after V lost 2 bases and J lost 6 bases.

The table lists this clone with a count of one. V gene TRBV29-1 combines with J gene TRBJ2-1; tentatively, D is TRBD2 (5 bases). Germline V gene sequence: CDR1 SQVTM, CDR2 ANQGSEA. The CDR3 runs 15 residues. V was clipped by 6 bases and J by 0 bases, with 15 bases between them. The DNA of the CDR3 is TGCAGCGTGGGTAAGCGGACCGTCTCCTACAATGAGCAGTTCTTC. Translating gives CSVGKRTVSYNEQFF.

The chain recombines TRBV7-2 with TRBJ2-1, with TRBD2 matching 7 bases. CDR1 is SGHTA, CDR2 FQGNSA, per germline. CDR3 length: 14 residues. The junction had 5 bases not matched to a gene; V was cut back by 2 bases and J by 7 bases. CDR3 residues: CASSLRREKNEQFF. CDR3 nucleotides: TGTGCCAGCAGCTTACGGCGGGAGAAAAATGAGCAGTTCTTC.

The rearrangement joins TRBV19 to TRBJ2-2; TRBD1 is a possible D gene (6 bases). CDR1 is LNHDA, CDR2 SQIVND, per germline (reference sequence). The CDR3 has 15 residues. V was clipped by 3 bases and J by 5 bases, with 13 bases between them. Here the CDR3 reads CASSMTRGRTGELFF. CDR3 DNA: TGTGCCAGTAGTATGACCAGGGGAAGGACCGGGGAGCTGTTTTTT.

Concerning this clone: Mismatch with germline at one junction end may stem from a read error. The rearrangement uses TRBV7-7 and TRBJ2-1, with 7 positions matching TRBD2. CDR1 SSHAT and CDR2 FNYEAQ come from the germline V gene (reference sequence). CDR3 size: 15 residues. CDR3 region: CASSLGAGEWNEQFF. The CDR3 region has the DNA TGTGCTAGCAGCTTAGGGGCGGGAGAGTGGAATGAGCAGTTCTTC.